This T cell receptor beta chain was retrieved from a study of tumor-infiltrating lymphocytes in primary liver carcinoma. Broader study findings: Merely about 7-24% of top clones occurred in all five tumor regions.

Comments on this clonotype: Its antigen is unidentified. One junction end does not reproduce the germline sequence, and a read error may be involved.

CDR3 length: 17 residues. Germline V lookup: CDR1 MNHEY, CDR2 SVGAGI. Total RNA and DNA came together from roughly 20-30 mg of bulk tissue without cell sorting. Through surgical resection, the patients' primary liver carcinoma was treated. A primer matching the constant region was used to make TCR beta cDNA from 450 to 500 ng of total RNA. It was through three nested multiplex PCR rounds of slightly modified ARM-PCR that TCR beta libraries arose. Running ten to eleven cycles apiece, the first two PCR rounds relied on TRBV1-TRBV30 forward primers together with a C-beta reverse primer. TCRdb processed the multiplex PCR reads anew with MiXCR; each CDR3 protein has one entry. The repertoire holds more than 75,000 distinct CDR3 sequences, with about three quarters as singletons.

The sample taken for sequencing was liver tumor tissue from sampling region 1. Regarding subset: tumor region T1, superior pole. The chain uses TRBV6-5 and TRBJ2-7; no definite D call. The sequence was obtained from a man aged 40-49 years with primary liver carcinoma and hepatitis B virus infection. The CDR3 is CASRYSNPQVHSYEQYF. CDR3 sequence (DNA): TGTGCCAGCAGATACTCGAACCCGCAGGTCCACTCATACGAGCAGTACTTC.